One and the same sample provided the 27 T cell receptor beta chains below, sequenced in a study of T-cell reconstitution after alpha-beta-depleted transplantation in children. Molecular barcoding with unique molecular identifiers was used for the TCRbeta library. TCRdb reprocessed the PCR reads via MiXCR and lists one record per CDR3 protein. The sample shows over 550,000 distinct CDR3 sequences, roughly 10% of them seen only once. The starting material was PBMCs from the stem cell graft donor, obtained from the stem cell graft. These receptors were obtained from a human donor who donated a stem cell graft to a child with acute myeloid leukemia.

The chain joins TRBV20-1 to TRBJ2-1, with D uncertain. This CDR3 has 10 residues. CDR1 is DFQATT, CDR2 SNEGSKA, per germline (reference sequence). The V end was cut by 4 bases, the J end by 7 bases, with 5 bases between. Written as DNA, the CDR3 is TGCAGTGCTAATATTAATGAGCAGTTCTTC. This sequence encodes CSANINEQFF.

For this clonotype: Germline is not matched at one junction end, which may reflect a read error. The chain recombines TRBV2 with TRBJ2-5; TRBD1 or TRBD2 may be the D gene (5 bases each). The CDR3 has 18 amino acids. Germline assignment: CDR1 SNHLY and CDR2 FYNNEI. CDR3 DNA: TGTACCAGCAGTTTTGGGGGATTAAACGGTGGAAAGAAAGAGACCCAGTACTTC. Protein: CTSSFGGLNGGKKETQYF.

The rearrangement uses TRBV29-1 and TRBJ2-3; 15 bases map to TRBD2. The CDR3 spans 17 residues. The V gene's germline CDR1 is SQVTM and CDR2 ANQGSEA. J lost 6 bases, V lost 7 bases, and 14 bases had no gene match. CDR3 residues: CSGRDPGTSGRRDTQYF. CDR3 in DNA: TGCAGCGGACGAGATCCAGGGACTAGCGGGAGGAGGGATACGCAGTATTTT.

This clonotype came up many times. This chain connects TRBV29-1 to TRBJ2-1, with 8 bases fitting TRBD1. Looked up from germline, CDR1 is SQVTM and CDR2 is ANQGSEA. The CDR3 extends over 12 amino acids. V lost 3 bases to trimming and J lost 7 bases; unmatched junction nucleotides: 2. In nucleotides, the CDR3 is TGCAGCGTTGACAGGGGGCCGAATGAGCAGTTCTTC. Translation gives CSVDRGPNEQFF.

This clonotype was recorded at least ten times. The J gene is TRBJ1-2, the V gene TRBV10-3; D ambiguous. V lost 3 bases to trimming and J lost 8 bases, with 7 bases between them. The CDR3 consists of 11 residues. Germline V lookup: CDR1 ENHRY, CDR2 SYGVKD. The CDR3 region is CAISDFRGYTF. Written as DNA, the CDR3 is TGTGCCATCAGTGACTTTCGCGGCTACACCTTC.

This clonotype has just a few counts. The chain has TRBV6-1 and TRBJ2-7; 13 bases are shared with TRBD2. The CDR3 extends over 15 amino acids. CDR1 is MNHNS, CDR2 SASEGT, per germline. J gave up 6 bases and V 6 bases, and 8 bases lay outside the gene matches. The chain's CDR3 is CASRPPRTSGSEQYF. In DNA, the CDR3 is TGTGCCAGCAGACCGCCTAGGACTAGCGGGAGCGAGCAGTACTTC.

This chain connects TRBV24-1 to TRBJ2-3; 8 nucleotides agree with TRBD2. V dropped 3 bases and J dropped 2; count of bases not matched to a gene: 12. Germline V gives CDR1 KGHDR, CDR2 SFDVKD. CDR3 length equals 18 residues. The CDR3 protein is CATSDPAVASGSTDTQYF. CDR3 bases: TGTGCCACCAGTGATCCTGCGGTGGCTAGCGGGTCCACAGATACGCAGTATTTT.

Concerning this clonotype: With a much larger clone just one base away, this may be a read error. The chain recombines TRBV6-2 or TRBV6-3 with TRBJ2-5, with 10 bases fitting TRBD2. The junction had 8 bases not matched to a gene; V was cut back by 5 bases and J by 2 bases. This CDR3 is 16 amino acids long. The V gene's germline CDR1 is MNHEY and CDR2 SVGEGT. CDR3 coding DNA: TGTGCCAGCAGTCAGTGGACTAGCGGAGAGCAAGAGACCCAGTACTTC. It is translated as CASSQWTSGEQETQYF.

In its sample, this clonotype was seen a few times. The chain is built from TRBV20-1 and TRBJ1-6; 10 bases fit TRBD1. Trimming took 5 bases from V and 8 from J; bases not matched to a gene: 9. The germline V gene has CDR1 DFQATT and CDR2 SNEGSKA (reference sequence). The CDR3 length is 15 residues. Here the CDR3 DNA reads TGCAGTGCTCTAAAGACAGGGGGCGAAGATTCACCCCTCCACTTT. The encoded protein is CSALKTGGEDSPLHF.

There are many counts of this clonotype. The V gene is TRBV6-2 or TRBV6-3, the J gene TRBJ2-1, with 7 bases that match TRBD1. The V gene end was trimmed by 9 bases and the J gene end by 0 bases; junction bases not matched to a gene: 8. The V gene's germline CDR1 is MNHEY and CDR2 SVGEGT. There are 15 residues in the CDR3. In DNA form, the CDR3 reads TGTGCCAGTCACAGGGGTGCCTACTCCTACAATGAGCAGTTCTTC. This sequence encodes CASHRGAYSYNEQFF.

The rearrangement uses TRBV7-6 and TRBJ1-1; D is unclear. The germline gives CDR1 SGHVS, CDR2 FNYEAQ. The CDR3 is made up of 16 amino acids. V lost 4 bases and J lost 4, with 19 bases in between. CDR3 protein: CASSYGLGGLGTEAFF. The CDR3 region has the DNA TGTGCCAGCAGCTACGGCCTGGGCGGGTTGGGCACTGAAGCTTTCTTT.

The gene calls are TRBV15 and TRBJ1-1, with 7 bases that match TRBD1. The CDR3 loop spans 18 amino acids. Per the germline V gene, CDR1 is LNHNV and CDR2 is YYDKDF (reference sequence). V shed 2 bases, J shed 0 bases, and the junction held 12 bases outside the gene matches. The CDR3 sequence: CATSRRPGGIEMNTEAFF. The CDR3 DNA follows: TGTGCCACCAGCAGAAGACCAGGGGGGATTGAAATGAACACTGAAGCTTTCTTT.

This clonotype was observed many times. The genes are TRBV29-1 and TRBJ2-2; 7 bases match TRBD2. V lost 7 bases to trimming and J lost 6 bases; unmatched junction nucleotides: 2. In germline, CDR1 is SQVTM, CDR2 ANQGSEA. The CDR3 spans 11 residues. This chain's CDR3 is CSGGGSGELFF. CDR3 sequence (DNA): TGCAGCGGGGGGGGGTCCGGGGAGCTGTTTTTT.

The chain is built from TRBV25-1 and TRBJ2-3; 16 nucleotides match TRBD2. V dropped 3 bases and J dropped 0; count of bases not matched to a gene: 6. Germline-derived CDR1 and CDR2 are MGHDK and SYGVNS. The CDR3 consists of 19 residues. The CDR3 spells CASSDRGLAGGPSTDTQYF. The CDR3, as DNA: TGTGCCAGCAGTGATAGGGGACTAGCGGGAGGGCCAAGCACAGATACGCAGTATTTT. The whole variable domain, remainder taken from reference TRBV25-1 and TRBJ2-3, is EADIYQTPRYLVIGTGKKITLECSQTMGHDKMYWYQQDPGMELHLIHYSYGVNSTEKGDLSSESTVSRIRTEHFPLTLESARPSHTSQYLCASSDRGLAGGPSTDTQYFGPGTRLTVL.

This clonotype was counted a few times. J is TRBJ1-2 and V is TRBV6-5; TRBD1 aligns across 8 bases. V shed 6 bases, J shed 8 bases, and the junction held 17 bases outside the gene matches. This CDR3 spans 16 amino acids. The germline gives CDR1 MNHEY, CDR2 SVGAGI. DNA of the CDR3: TGTGCCAGCAGCCGCGGGACAGGTCCTACTACGTCCGGCTACACCTTC. Translation gives CASSRGTGPTTSGYTF.

The rearrangement uses TRBV12-3 or TRBV12-4 and TRBJ2-1, with 7 positions matching TRBD2. The CDR3 is 15 residues long. J was trimmed by 9 bases and V by 6 bases; bases with no gene match: 14. The CDR3 region is CASRKTSLQIAEQFF. For the CDR3, the DNA is TGTGCCAGCAGAAAGACTAGCCTGCAGATAGCTGAGCAGTTCTTC.

The genes are TRBV3-1 and TRBJ1-2; tentative D call: TRBD1 (6 bases). This CDR3 comprises 15 residues. Trimming shortened V by 4 bases and J by 2 bases, and 14 bases separated the two germline ends. From germline, CDR1 is LGHDT and CDR2 YNNKEL (reference sequence). The DNA of the CDR3 is TGTGCCAGCAGCCCGCGGGGGGCGGAGAACTATGGCTACACCTTC. Protein product: CASSPRGAENYGYTF.

This clonotype was detected many times. The J gene is TRBJ2-7, the V gene TRBV4-2; 12 bases are shared with TRBD2. Germline CDR1 and CDR2: LGHNA and YNFKEQ. V trimming: 4 bases; J trimming: 4 bases; junction bases outside the gene matches: 5. CDR3 length: 15 residues. The CDR3 nucleotides read TGTGCCAGCAGCCCAGGGACTAGCGGGTTATACGAGCAGTACTTC. It encodes CASSPGTSGLYEQYF.

This clonotype was seen at least ten times. The V gene is TRBV29-1, the J gene TRBJ1-5; possible D gene TRBD1, 5 bases. The CDR3 has 13 residues. V lost 4 bases and J 4 bases, leaving 11 bases between the germline ends. Looked up from germline, CDR1 is SQVTM and CDR2 is ANQGSEA. The CDR3, as DNA: TGCAGCGTTGTGCCGGGGGGGAATCAGCCCCAGCATTTT. Amino acid sequence: CSVVPGGNQPQHF. Variable domain in full (rest from reference TRBV29-1 and TRBJ1-5): SAVISQKPSRDICQRGTSLTIQCQVDSQVTMMFWYRQQPGQSLTLIATANQGSEATYESGFVIDKFPISRPNLTFSTLTVSNMSPEDSSIYLCSVVPGGNQPQHFGDGTRLSIL.

This chain uses TRBV19 with TRBJ2-1, with D possibly matching TRBD1 (5 bases). In germline, CDR1 is LNHDA, CDR2 SQIVND (reference sequence). The V and J ends lost 3 bases and 6 bases respectively, with 9 bases between them. This CDR3 has 13 amino acids. Written as DNA, the CDR3 is TGTGCCAGTAGTATCCAGGGAAGCAATGAGCAGTTCTTC. It translates to CASSIQGSNEQFF. The entire variable domain, with the rest obtained from reference TRBV19 and TRBJ2-1, is as follows: DGGITQSPKYLFRKEGQNVTLSCEQNLNHDAMYWYRQDPGQGLRLIYYSQIVNDFQKGDIAEGYSVSREKKESFPLTVTSAQKNPTAFYLCASSIQGSNEQFFGPGTRLTVL.

This clonotype was found many times. The chain uses TRBV27 and TRBJ2-3, with 9 nucleotides matching TRBD1. CDR3 length: 15 amino acids. Trimming cost V 7 bases and J 4 bases; bases outside gene matches: 9. The germline gives CDR1 MNHEY, CDR2 SMNVEV (reference sequence). CDR3 residues: CASNNRDRVPDTQYF. CDR3 sequence (DNA): TGTGCCAGCAACAACCGGGACAGGGTACCAGATACGCAGTATTTT.

In this sample, this clonotype turned up a few times. The J gene is TRBJ1-1, the V gene TRBV12-3 or TRBV12-4; 7 nucleotides align to TRBD1. Trimming took 10 bases from V and 2 from J; bases not matched to a gene: 10. The CDR3 runs 14 residues. The CDR3 bases are TGTGCCATCACCGACAGGGCGACCAACACTGAAGCTTTCTTT. The encoded protein is CAITDRATNTEAFF.

The chain is built from TRBV6-1 and TRBJ1-3; no clear D gene. V lost 10 bases and J 0 bases, leaving 13 bases between the germline ends. Germline CDR1 and CDR2: MNHNS and SASEGT. CDR3 size: 14 residues. Here the CDR3 reads CATGPDYSGNTIYF. CDR3 in DNA: TGTGCCACCGGGCCCGACTACTCTGGAAACACCATATATTTT.

A word on this clonotype: A single base separates this from a much larger clone, so it may be a read error. This rearrangement joins TRBV28 to TRBJ2-7, with TRBD1 matching 12 bases. CDR3 size: 15 residues. Germline V lookup: CDR1 MDHEN, CDR2 SYDVKM. The DNA for the CDR3 is TGTGCCAGCAGTCTAGGAGGGACAGGGGGCCTCGAGCAGTGCTTC. Translation gives CASSLGGTGGLEQCF.

This clonotype was counted only a few times. J is TRBJ2-1 and V is TRBV6-1; TRBD2 matches 7 bases. Germline-derived CDR1 and CDR2 are MNHNS and SASEGT. J gave up 8 bases and V 4 bases, and 11 bases lay outside the gene matches. The CDR3 is 15 residues long. In nucleotides, the CDR3 is TGTGCCAGCAGTGCCCGAAGGCGGGAGTTACATGAGCAGTTCTTC. Encoded protein: CASSARRRELHEQFF.

This clonotype occurred a few times. The chain uses TRBV3-1 and TRBJ1-1; the D gene is possibly TRBD1 (5 bases). This CDR3 region has 17 residues. V was shortened by 0 bases and J by 1 base, with 15 bases between the two germline ends. Germline CDR1 reads LGHDT; CDR2 reads YNNKEL (reference sequence). The chain's CDR3 is CASSQDFGMGGNTEAFF. The CDR3 region has the DNA TGTGCCAGCAGCCAAGATTTCGGAATGGGGGGGAACACTGAAGCTTTCTTT.

This chain uses TRBV28 with TRBJ2-4; the D gene could be TRBD1 or TRBD2 (6 bases each). The germline CDR1 and CDR2 sequences are MDHEN and SYDVKM. Trimming took off 3 bases at V and 9 bases at J, with 21 bases between the two ends. The CDR3 length is 16 residues. DNA of the CDR3: TGTGCCAGCAGTTTTAGGGGGTTGGAGGGCAGGAGCATTCAGTACTTC. This sequence encodes CASSFRGLEGRSIQYF.